This record looks at one T cell receptor beta chain sequence and its context. Its cognate antigen is unknown. The V end lost 11 bases, the J end lost 2 bases, and 15 bases lay between the germline ends. Germline-derived CDR1 and CDR2 are MDHEN and SYDVKM. The CDR3 loop spans 13 amino acids. The sample is drawn from a study of T cell responses to AZD1222 COVID-19 vaccine. At the level of the study: Analyses pooled second doses at about 4 or about 12 weeks.

General study points: Donor demographics were predominantly white British with a female majority; clonal diversity may be underestimated. The peak T cell response came first, and repertoires were sampled only after it.

Sequencing was performed with immunoSEQ multiplex PCR; in TCRdb, only in-frame clones are kept and a portion is missing. The sample includes around 140,000 clones, roughly 90% seen only once; the top ten take about 4.8%. Sequencing used peripheral blood, obtained on day 0 of AZD1222 vaccination. The sequence was collected from an adult in good health. The genes are TRBV28 and TRBJ1-2; maybe TRBD1 (6 bases). Here the CDR3 reads CAHRRGENYGYTF. The CDR3 nucleotides read TGTGCCCATCGGAGGGGGGAAAACTATGGCTACACCTTC.